The 8 T cell receptor beta chains in this list originate from one sample, sequenced in a study of blood T cell repertoires in COVID-19. Assay used: immunoSEQ multiplex PCR; TCRdb lists only in-frame clones, some missing. Of about 190,000 clones listed, 88% were seen once; the top ten hold 5.5% to 7%. What was sequenced was peripheral blood. These receptors were obtained from a man aged 35 to 55 with active or convalescent COVID-19.

The rearrangement uses TRBV19 and TRBJ1-5; no definite D call. The CDR3 consists of 16 residues. Germline V CDR1 and CDR2: LNHDA, SQIVND (reference sequence). V lost 3 bases to trimming and J lost 4 bases, with 16 bases between them. The CDR3 DNA follows: TGTGCCAGTAGTATCTTGCACCCTAAGACTAATCAGCCCCAGCATTTT. Translated: CASSILHPKTNQPQHF.

CDR3 region: CASSHPDSMNEQFF. Here the CDR3 DNA reads TGTGCCAGCAGTCACCCGGACAGCATGAATGAGCAGTTCTTC. This chain uses TRBV6-5 with TRBJ2-1; a possible D gene is TRBD1 (6 bases). The CDR3 consists of 14 residues. Germline CDR1 reads MNHEY; CDR2 reads SVGAGI. V gave up 5 bases and J gave up 7 bases, with 15 bases separating them.

The V call is TRBV7-2, the J call TRBJ2-5; maybe TRBD2 (6 bases). Looked up from germline, CDR1 is SGHTA and CDR2 is FQGNSA. The V end was cut by 1 base, the J end by 4 bases, with 7 bases between. This CDR3 comprises 13 residues. CDR3 DNA: TGTGCCAGCAGCTTAGGGAGGGGAGAGACCCAGTACTTC. This translates into CASSLGRGETQYF.

This clone was seen only once. V is TRBV27 and J is TRBJ2-7, with D possibly being TRBD2 (6 bases). The CDR3 covers 13 residues. Germline V gene sequence: CDR1 MNHEY, CDR2 SMNVEV (reference sequence). Trimming removed 5 bases from V and 2 bases from J, with 10 bases in between. CDR3 in DNA: TGTGCCAGCAGTGCGGGGATTGCCTACGAGCAGTACTTC. Translation gives CASSAGIAYEQYF.

V gene TRBV9 combines with J gene TRBJ1-1; TRBD1 is a possible D gene (5 bases). Germline values: CDR1 SGDLS, CDR2 YYNGEE. The CDR3 extends over 13 amino acids. V lost 4 bases and J lost 5, with 12 bases in between. CDR3 in DNA: TGTGCCAGCAGCAGAGGGAGGGGTACTGAAGCTTTCTTT. This gives the protein CASSRGRGTEAFF.

DNA for the CDR3: TGCGCCAGCAGCCAACAACCGGGACTAGCGGTGGATACGCAGTATTTT. Protein: CASSQQPGLAVDTQYF. The V call is TRBV4-1, the J call TRBJ2-3; 11 bases agree with TRBD2. The CDR3 is made up of 16 amino acids. Germline values: CDR1 MGHRA, CDR2 YSYEKL. V shed 2 bases, J shed 6 bases, and the junction held 7 bases outside the gene matches.

By sample share, this clone is medium-sized. The chain combines TRBV2 with TRBJ1-1, with D possibly TRBD1 on 6 matching bases. V was clipped by 5 bases and J by 6 bases, with 19 bases between them. Per germline, CDR1 SNHLY and CDR2 FYNNEI. The CDR3 is made up of 15 amino acids. DNA of the CDR3: TGTGCCAGCAGTTTGGGACATGTTGCACCTTCTGAAGCTTTCTTT. It translates to CASSLGHVAPSEAFF.

The chain recombines TRBV20-1 with TRBJ2-3; D is unclear. Germline CDR1 is DFQATT and CDR2 is SNEGSKA (reference sequence). CDR3 length equals 11 residues. Trimming cost V 6 bases and J 2 bases, with 6 bases left between them. DNA for the CDR3: TGCAGTGCCCCATTCACAGATACGCAGTATTTT. Protein: CSAPFTDTQYF.